This TCR beta chain was recovered during a study of cytomegalovirus exposure and HLA in healthy donors (TCRdb year 2017). For the study in its entirety: According to an earlier analysis of 550 to 700 of the donors, about 179 million T cells yielded over 90 million unique TCR beta sequences and approximately 300 Gb of sequence data. Rather than using new phenotypic data, the later analysis identified candidate immune exposures from TCR beta sequences and from how often those sequences occurred across donors. In addition to the first cohort of 650 to 750 subjects, a separate validation cohort of some 120 different subjects was used. All discovery cohort repertoires had been generated on a single sequencing platform. Donor age, sex, ethnicity and CMV serostatus were collected together with the repertoire data. A later analysis re-analyzed previously published TCR beta repertoires from 500 to 700 donors and added high-resolution HLA genotyping to study TCR occurrence patterns. Because of strong linkage in the cohort, roughly five DR-DQ haplotypes were treated as single units for association and clustering. In a later genetic analysis, genome-wide SNP genotypes for about 55% of the roughly 670 donors were used, and that subset was treated as a discovery cohort. The T cell repertoires of 670 or so subjects were profiled by immunosequencing and related to cytomegalovirus serostatus. In an earlier analysis of over 550 of the donors, high-throughput TCR beta sequencing was used to judge whether each TCR beta V gene segment behaved as functional or pseudogenic. To predict cytomegalovirus infection status, the study combined high-throughput TCR immunosequencing, statistical association of individual TCRs with disease status, and machine learning. The study was designed to test whether signatures of past pathogen exposure could be identified by cataloging public T cell receptors. Among the approximately 400 genotyped donors, about 85% belonged to the genetic ancestry cluster associated with self-reported Caucasian donors. Approximately 310 gigabases of sequencing data and 80 million or so unique TCR sequences were included in an early release covering 500 to 750 HLA-typed donors. On average, over 200,000 unique TCR beta nucleotide sequences were sequenced per donor among about 400 genotyped donors of the cohort, with roughly 18% of those sequences being non-productive. The number of donors typed differed by locus, with about 629-640 for A, B, C, DRB1 and DQB1, about 500 for DQA1, 600 to 610 for DPA1, and about 450 for DPB1. Class I and class II HLA loci were covered by the typing at four-digit resolution.

Library prep was done by the immunoSEQ multiplex PCR assay. The multiplex PCR relied on a mix of 60 forward primers for TCR Vbeta segments and 13 reverse primers for TCR Jbeta segments. Amplification of the CDR3 region of rearranged TCR beta genes was performed with a multiplex PCR assay on genomic DNA. The Illumina HiSeq System was used to sequence the amplified TCR beta libraries as 87-base-pair reads. Per the authors' processing: Across the 500 to 700 repertoires, a later analysis counted tens of millions of unique TCR beta chains, roughly 11 million of which were shared by at least two donors. Raw reads were error-corrected and collapsed into unique sequences by a nearest-neighbor algorithm in which closely related sequences were merged to remove PCR and sequencing errors. Alignment of CDR3 sequences to IMGT reference sequences was used to assign V, D and J gene segments. For a sequence to be retained, a match of at least six nucleotides was required to both a V gene segment and a J gene segment. Rearrangements were classified as productive when the CDR3 lacked stop codons and remained in frame with V and J, and all other rearrangements were classified as non-productive. CDR3 was defined by IMGT convention, running from the second conserved V-encoded cysteine to the conserved J-encoded phenylalanine. The earlier analysis of about 620 of the donors excluded sequences that lacked an unambiguous match to a single V gene segment. In an earlier analysis of approximately 560 of the donors, a V segment was called functional when productive rearrangements were above 56.7%, and segregating when the standard deviation between donors exceeded 5%. A statistical classification framework was built for diagnosing cytomegalovirus status from the catalog of TCR beta chain sequences. In a later analysis, V and J genes were assigned by comparing TCR nucleotide sequences against IMGT/GENE-DB human TR gene sequences. The TCRdist pipeline was used in a later analysis to assign CDR3 sequences and most-parsimonious VDJ recombination scenarios. A later analysis defined each TCR beta chain by its CDR3 amino acid sequence plus V-gene family, and excluded reads lacking a unique V-gene family. To address suspected cross-contamination and a sequencing artifact, a later analysis removed 550 to 750 highly shared, low-generation-probability nucleotide sequences. In a later analysis, a clonal expansion index was calculated for each public chain from normalized within-repertoire ranks of inferred template counts. In a later analysis, generation probabilities were computed using a VDJ recombination model fitted to out-of-frame rearrangements, and the results were checked against IGoR. A later analysis scored TCR-TCR, TCR-HLA and TCR-CMV co-occurrence with hypergeometric tests, applying a repertoire-size bias correction to TCR pairs. In a later analysis, false discovery rates were estimated by permuting HLA or CMV assignments 20 times. In a later analysis, co-occurring TCRs were grouped using DBSCAN, and TCRdist sequence similarity was added for clustering within HLA-allele-positive subsets. For co-occurrence clustering, repertoires with fewer than 30,000 or more than 120,000 public chains were excluded, along with four or five repertoires with anomalous nucleotide sharing. TCRdb took over this immuneACCESS table, retaining in-frame rearrangements with V and J assigned. Such tables are incomplete; in checked studies, under half of the missing clones stem from an unresolved V gene, and the remainder is unexplained. That table is the source of V, J and clone size, and D and trimming were worked out from the DNA. The sample data list roughly 35,000 clones, and 45% to 55% of these were observed just once. About 6.1% of the sample lies in the top ten.

The cohort consisted of fewer than 700 healthy bone marrow donors. At the time of sampling, all cohort members were nominally healthy, though unrecorded immune exposures were likely present. The donor tested CMV seropositive and was one of the 289 seropositive cohort members. Each donor provided a peripheral blood sample, and peripheral blood mononuclear cells were used for TCR beta sequencing. The Qiagen DNeasy Blood Extraction Kit was used to extract genomic DNA from the blood cell samples. For CDR1 and CDR2, the germline V gene lists SGHDT and YYEEEE. Trimming takes 1 base from V and 5 bases from J, and the germline ends sit 18 bases apart. Spanning cysteine to phenylalanine, the CDR3 consists of 16 amino acids. Solely the CDR3 DNA is kept, with 48 bases framed from the first base. On the study overall, not on this receptor specifically: Sequencing depth was assumed to be roughly uniform across donors in the presence/absence analyses, though that assumption may not hold. In a later analysis, more than 15,000 TCR beta sequences were associated with specific HLA alleles at a false discovery rate of 0.05. Broadly in line with IMGT annotations, most TCR beta V segments showed up in productive rearrangements about 87% or about 30% of the time in an earlier analysis of about 500 of the donors. CMV serostatus was the only immune exposure information available for the cohort. A group of highly shared sequence variants was considered likely to be a technical artifact of the sequencing pipeline. The earlier analysis of some 560 of the donors excluded roughly 17 rarely observed V segments, including chromosome 9 orphons, because counts were too low. A later analysis found that most CMV-associated TCR beta chains appeared HLA-restricted, with HLA associations seemingly driven largely by CMV exposure. A total of 150 or so TCR beta chains were listed by the study as associated with cytomegalovirus. This cohort had only TCR beta chains sequenced, and the lack of alpha or paired-chain data limited which features could be detected. A further reported finding was that TCR beta sequences accurately predicted the HLA-A and HLA-B alleles for most subjects in the first cohort. In a later genetic analysis, fewer N-insertions in productive TCRs were reported among donors in an Asian-associated ancestry cluster than the roughly 700-donor mean. In a later analysis, HLA-associated TCR beta chains showed more clonal expansion and lower generation probabilities than non-associated chains that were equally common. Correlated functional status among segregating V segments might reflect linkage disequilibrium, but an unknown experimental factor could not be ruled out. The 87-base-pair reads could not distinguish some IMGT-functional V segments, including TRBV6-2 and TRBV6-3, so those segments were excluded. While some public TCRs were present in many individuals, most TCR sequences turned up only very rarely across donors. In vitro tests confirmed that three of the cytomegalovirus-associated TCR beta chains recognize cytomegalovirus antigens. V-gene and J-gene trimming of TCR beta chains was associated with a missense DCLRE1C variant in a later genetic analysis, and the association was replicated in an independent cohort. In a later analysis, TCR association rates were found to vary across HLA loci, with the most associated TCRs seen for DRB1 alleles and the fewest for HLA-C alleles. In a later analysis, several top co-occurrence clusters were reported to appear linked to parvovirus B19, influenza, CMV and Epstein-Barr virus. Cytomegalovirus status was reported to be diagnosed by the classifier with high specificity and sensitivity in both the original and validation cohorts. Assigning TCR associations to individual alleles was difficult when HLA alleles, especially DR and DQ, strongly co-occurred. The authors suggested that the approach could potentially be generalized to other disease states and immunological phenotypes. HLA typing was unavailable for some donors at each locus, so association tests used only the typed subset.

Points on this clone: Its antigen is unknown. No quality values exist for individual bases; no much larger clone is one base distant.

The material sequenced was PBMCs. In this chain, TRBV5-6 is recombined with TRBJ1-2; tentative D gene TRBD1, with 6 bases matching. The clonotype comes from a woman aged 40 to 50 in good health and CMV-seropositive. The DNA sequence is TGTGCCAGCAGCTTGACCACAGGGACGAGTCGGTATGGCTACACCTTC. Its protein reads: CASSLTTGTSRYGYTF.